Below are 23 T cell receptor beta chains sequenced from a single sample in a study of identical twins. TCRdb re-called the 5' RACE reads through MiXCR, storing one row per CDR3 protein. The sample holds 1.5 million to 2 million distinct CDR3 sequences, more than 30% seen once. The sequencing input was cord blood. Receptors originate from a newborn girl in good health.

The gene calls are TRBV3-1 and TRBJ2-5; possibly TRBD2 for D (6 bases). The DNA end favors TRBJ2-4, so the J call may be wrong. This CDR3 is built from 15 residues. Germline V CDR1 and CDR2: LGHDT, YNNKEL (reference sequence). The CDR3 region is CASSLSAGGKNIQYF. The CDR3 DNA reads TGTGCCAGCAGCCTGTCAGCGGGCGGTAAAAACATTCAGTACTTC.

The rearrangement links TRBV7-2 to TRBJ2-1, with 9 bases matching TRBD2. The end of the DNA is better explained by TRBJ2-7, so the J call may be wrong. There are 15 residues in the CDR3. Per germline, CDR1 SGHTA and CDR2 FQGNSA. The DNA of the CDR3 is TGTGCCAGCAGCTCCCGACTAGCGGTGGGCAATGAGCAGTACTTC. Its translation: CASSSRLAVGNEQYF.

This clonotype was observed a few times. The chain is built from TRBV13 and TRBJ2-3; TRBD2 agrees at 10 bases. CDR1 PRHDT and CDR2 FYEKMQ come from the germline V gene (reference sequence). With V trimmed by 3 bases and J by 4 bases, 7 bases remained unmatched. This CDR3 is built from 16 residues. Here the CDR3 DNA reads TGTGCCAGCAGCTTTGAGCGGGGGGGATTGGCAGATACGCAGTATTTT. This gives the protein CASSFERGGLADTQYF.

This clonotype was counted only a few times. The J gene is TRBJ2-1, the V gene TRBV20-1, with no clear D. Germline lookup yields CDR1 DFQATT and CDR2 SNEGSKA (reference sequence). V gave up 1 base and J gave up 1 base, with 8 bases separating them. The CDR3 runs 14 residues. The chain's CDR3 is CSARVSTSYNEQFF. The CDR3 DNA sequence: TGCAGTGCTAGAGTAAGCACATCCTACAATGAGCAGTTCTTC.

The genes are TRBV28 and TRBJ1-2, with unresolved D. CDR3 length: 15 amino acids. Germline assignment: CDR1 MDHEN and CDR2 SYDVKM. V was pared by 5 bases and J by 1 base, with 14 bases between. CDR3 protein: CASSGGGRNNYGYTF. Here the CDR3 DNA reads TGTGCCAGCAGTGGTGGTGGGCGTAATAACTATGGCTACACCTTC.

The table lists this clonotype with a few counts. V is TRBV28 and J is TRBJ2-5, with no clear D. Germline V lookup: CDR1 MDHEN, CDR2 SYDVKM. The V end was cut by 5 bases, the J end by 3 bases, with 16 bases between. The CDR3 length is 15 residues. The CDR3 loop reads CASSPYVQPKETQYF. CDR3 coding DNA: TGTGCCAGCAGTCCTTATGTCCAGCCTAAAGAGACCCAGTACTTC.

The chain couples TRBV20-1 to TRBJ1-5; tentative D call: TRBD1 (6 bases). The CDR3 extends over 15 amino acids. Trimming took 1 base from V and 2 from J, leaving 12 bases between them. Germline V gene sequence: CDR1 DFQATT, CDR2 SNEGSKA (reference sequence). In nucleotides, the CDR3 is TGCAGTGCTAGAGGTCCCAGGGGAGGCAATCAGCCCCAGCATTTT. The encoded protein is CSARGPRGGNQPQHF.

The chain combines TRBV12-3 or TRBV12-4 with TRBJ2-3; TRBD2 matches at 10 bases. V trimming: 2 bases; J trimming: 0 bases; junction bases outside the gene matches: 11. This CDR3 region has 19 residues. The CDR3 loop reads CASSLPAGGEYYSTDTQYF. The CDR3 bases are TGTGCCAGCAGTTTACCAGCGGGGGGGGAATATTATAGCACAGATACGCAGTATTTT.

J is TRBJ2-2 and V is TRBV7-2; 7 positions match TRBD2. The CDR3 length is 16 residues. V lost 3 bases and J lost 4; bases outside the gene matches: 8. Germline values: CDR1 SGHTA, CDR2 FQGNSA. As DNA, the CDR3 is TGTGCCAGCAGCTTTTATCCGGGGGGATCCACCGGGGAGCTGTTTTTT. Translated, it gives CASSFYPGGSTGELFF.

The V and J genes are TRBV7-9 and TRBJ2-3, with D uncertain. The CDR3 is 13 amino acids. V lost 4 bases and J lost 4, with 9 bases in between. Germline lookup yields CDR1 SEHNR and CDR2 FQNEAQ (reference sequence). CDR3 nucleotides: TGTGCCAGCAGCTCCGCTGAGGCAGATACGCAGTATTTT. Translated: CASSSAEADTQYF.

V and J are TRBV28 and TRBJ2-3, with D unresolved. The CDR3 covers 17 residues. Trimming removed 5 bases from V and 5 bases from J, with 23 bases in between. The germline V gene has CDR1 MDHEN and CDR2 SYDVKM. The CDR3: CASSPPGSAPNRDTQYF. The CDR3 DNA reads as TGTGCCAGCAGTCCTCCCGGTTCAGCTCCTAATCGAGATACGCAGTATTTT.

This clonotype was recorded at least ten times. The V and J genes are TRBV29-1 and TRBJ1-1; D remains ambiguous. CDR3 size: 11 residues. The V gene lost 4 bases and the J gene lost 3 bases, with 6 bases spanning the gap. Germline-derived CDR1 and CDR2 are SQVTM and ANQGSEA. CDR3 residues: CSVGLYTEAFF. Written as DNA, the CDR3 is TGCAGCGTTGGACTCTACACTGAAGCTTTCTTT.

In this sample, this clonotype turned up a few times. The chain joins TRBV7-2 to TRBJ2-7; 12 nucleotides align to TRBD2. Germline CDR1 SGHTA, CDR2 FQGNSA. Trimming took 0 bases from V and 2 from J; bases not matched to a gene: 11. CDR3 size: 19 residues. The CDR3 is CASSLALSASGRATYEQYF. DNA for the CDR3: TGTGCCAGCAGCTTAGCTCTATCGGCTAGCGGGAGGGCCACCTACGAGCAGTACTTC.

There are a few counts of this clonotype. The chain is built from TRBV12-3 or TRBV12-4 and TRBJ1-5; possible D gene TRBD1, 5 bases. The CDR3 sequence is 14 residues long. V was trimmed by 1 base and J by 4 bases, leaving 8 bases between them. CDR3 region: CASSLDQGNQPQHF. CDR3 bases: TGTGCCAGCAGTTTAGATCAGGGTAATCAGCCCCAGCATTTT.

In this sample, this clonotype turned up many times. V is TRBV7-2 and J is TRBJ2-6; 9 bases match TRBD2. This CDR3 has 15 residues. CDR1 is SGHTA and CDR2 is FQGNSA in the germline V gene. V was pared by 6 bases and J by 2 bases, with 2 bases of the junction left unmatched. The CDR3 protein is CASSSGGAGANVLTF. CDR3 bases: TGTGCCAGCAGTAGCGGGGGTGCTGGGGCCAACGTCCTGACTTTC.

This chain links TRBV20-1 with TRBJ1-2, with TRBD1 as a possible D gene (5 bases). This CDR3 has 11 amino acids. Germline V lookup: CDR1 DFQATT, CDR2 SNEGSKA (reference sequence). Trimming left V 8 bases short and J 4 bases short, with 11 bases between. The CDR3: CSNTGGYGYTF. CDR3 nucleotides: TGCAGTAATACAGGAGGCTATGGCTACACCTTC.

This clonotype has just a few counts. This rearrangement joins TRBV12-3 or TRBV12-4 to TRBJ1-4, with D possibly TRBD1 on 5 matching bases. Trimming removed 1 base at V and 7 bases at J, with 19 bases between. The CDR3 spans 17 residues. The CDR3 reads CASSLETLGHEGEKLFF. The CDR3 DNA reads TGTGCCAGCAGTTTAGAAACCTTGGGGCACGAGGGTGAAAAACTGTTTTTT.

This clonotype occurred many times. This chain uses TRBV18 with TRBJ2-5; D is ambiguous. The CDR3 is 12 amino acids. Between the trimmed V and J ends, which lost 8 bases and 5 bases, there was a span of 12 bases. The germline V gene has CDR1 KGHSH and CDR2 LQKENI. CDR3 sequence: CASSPVRETQYF. The CDR3 DNA is TGTGCCAGCAGCCCCGTGCGGGAGACCCAGTACTTC.

The chain uses TRBV12-3 or TRBV12-4 and TRBJ2-5; D call uncertain. The J call may not be correct, given that the DNA end is closer to TRBJ2-7. This CDR3 has 14 amino acids. CDR3 in amino acids: CASSSGTSRSEQYF. The CDR3, as DNA: TGTGCCAGCAGTTCAGGCACCAGCAGAAGCGAGCAGTACTTC.

As for this clonotype: The junction does not match germline at one end; this may be a read error. V is TRBV28 and J is TRBJ2-4; TRBD2 agrees at 11 bases. TRBJ2-7 matches the DNA end more closely, so the J call is doubtful. The CDR3 consists of 15 residues. Per germline, CDR1 MDHEN and CDR2 SYDVKM. Written as DNA, the CDR3 is TGTGCCGGCAGTCCAGCGACTAGCGGGATCTACGAGCAGTACTTC. Residues: CAGSPATSGIYEQYF.

CDR3: CASSAHTNEQFF. DNA of the CDR3: TGTGCCAGCAGTGCCCACACAAATGAGCAGTTCTTC. J is TRBJ2-1 and V is TRBV2; no reliable D call. The germline V gene encodes CDR1 SNHLY and CDR2 FYNNEI. This CDR3 spans 12 amino acids. Deletions cut 4 bases from V and 7 bases from J, with 8 bases between.

This clonotype came up a few times. The V call is TRBV7-2, the J call TRBJ2-7; D gene uncertain. CDR1 and CDR2 (germline): SGHTA, FQGNSA. The V end lost 4 bases, the J end lost 1 base, and 11 bases lay between the germline ends. The CDR3 length is 14 residues. The DNA of the CDR3 is TGTGCCAGCAGCTCGATCTCAGGTTCCTACGAGCAGTACTTC. It specifies CASSSISGSYEQYF.

The sample holds a few counts of this clonotype. The gene calls are TRBV7-2 and TRBJ1-6; no clear D gene. V gave up 5 bases and J gave up 3 bases, with 14 bases separating them. The CDR3 has 16 residues. The germline CDR1 and CDR2 sequences are SGHTA and FQGNSA. CDR3 sequence: CASSPPDGNYNSPLHF. In DNA form, the CDR3 reads TGTGCCAGCAGCCCCCCGGACGGAAACTATAATTCACCCCTCCACTTT.